Described below is a single T cell receptor (beta chain) sequence and its context. The assay was immunoSEQ multiplex PCR, and TCRdb's table has in-frame clones only and misses some. Here the sample spans 60,000 to 90,000 clones, roughly 90% being singletons. The CDR3 runs to 14 residues. The germline V gene encodes CDR1 SGHDT and CDR2 YYEEEE. V lost 0 bases and J lost 7, with 8 bases in between. The sample is drawn from a study of T cells after somatic rescue of genetic block. This receptor was obtained from a man in his thirties or forties. Sample: peripheral blood mononuclear cells (PBMCs). V gene TRBV5-6 combines with J gene TRBJ2-6; D gene uncertain. CDR3 sequence reads: CASSLGFRANVLTF. In nucleotides, the CDR3 is TGTGCCAGCAGCTTGGGCTTCCGAGCCAACGTCCTGACTTTC.